A single sample gave rise to the 2 T cell receptor beta chains below, sequenced in a study of T cell repertoires in cytomegalovirus infection. TCRdb used MiXCR to reprocess the reads, holding one entry per CDR3 protein. The sample includes around 130,000 distinct CDR3 sequences, 20% to 30% of them seen just once. These TCRs' antigens remain unknown. Sequencing was carried out using PBMCs, sequenced either directly or after in vitro stimulation (not recorded which). The receptors shown here come from a human donor in good health (CMV status not recorded). Some clones in this sample may be carry-over from other donors' samples.

This clonotype was picked up a small number of times. This chain links TRBV11-2 with TRBJ2-5, with 16 positions matching TRBD2. J gave up 0 bases and V 5 bases, and 6 bases lay outside the gene matches. The CDR3 has 18 amino acids. The germline V gene has CDR1 SGHAT and CDR2 FQNNGV. CDR3 region: CASSLGLAGGTYQETQYF. The CDR3 region has the DNA TGTGCCAGCAGCCTGGGACTAGCGGGAGGGACTTACCAAGAGACCCAGTACTTC.

The table lists this clonotype with many counts. This chain links TRBV7-2 with TRBJ2-5; 14 positions agree with TRBD2. The V segment lost 3 bases and the J segment 5 bases; nucleotides outside the gene matches: 11. In germline, CDR1 is SGHTA, CDR2 FQGNSA. This CDR3 has 18 residues. CDR3 DNA sequence: TGTGCCAGCAGCTTCTACCGACTAGCGGGAGGGCCCTCGGAGACCCAGTACTTC. Translation gives CASSFYRLAGGPSETQYF.